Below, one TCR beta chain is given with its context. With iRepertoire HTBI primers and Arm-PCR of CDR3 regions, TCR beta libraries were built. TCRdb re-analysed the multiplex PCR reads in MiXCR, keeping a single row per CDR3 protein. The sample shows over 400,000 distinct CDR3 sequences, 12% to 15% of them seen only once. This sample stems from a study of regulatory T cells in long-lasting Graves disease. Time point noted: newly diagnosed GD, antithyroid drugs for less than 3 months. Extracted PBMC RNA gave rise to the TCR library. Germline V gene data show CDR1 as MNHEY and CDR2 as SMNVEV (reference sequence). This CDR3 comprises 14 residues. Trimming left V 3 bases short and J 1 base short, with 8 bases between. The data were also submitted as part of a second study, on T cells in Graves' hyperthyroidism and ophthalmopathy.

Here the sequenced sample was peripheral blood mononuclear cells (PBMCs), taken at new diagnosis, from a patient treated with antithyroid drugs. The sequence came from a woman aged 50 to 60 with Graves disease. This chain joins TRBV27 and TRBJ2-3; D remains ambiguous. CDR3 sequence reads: CASSFFQGTDTQYF. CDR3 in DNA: TGTGCCAGCAGTTTTTTCCAGGGCACAGATACGCAGTATTTT.